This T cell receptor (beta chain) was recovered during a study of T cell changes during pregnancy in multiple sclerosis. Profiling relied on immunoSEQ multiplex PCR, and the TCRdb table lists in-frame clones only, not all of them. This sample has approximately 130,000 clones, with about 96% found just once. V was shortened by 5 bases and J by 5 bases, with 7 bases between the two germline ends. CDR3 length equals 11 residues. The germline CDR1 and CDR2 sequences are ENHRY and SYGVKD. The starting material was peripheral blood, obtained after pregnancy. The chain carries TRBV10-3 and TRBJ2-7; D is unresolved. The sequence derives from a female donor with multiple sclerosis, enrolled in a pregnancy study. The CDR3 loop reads CAISWANEQYF. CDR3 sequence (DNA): TGTGCCATCAGTTGGGCTAACGAGCAGTACTTC.